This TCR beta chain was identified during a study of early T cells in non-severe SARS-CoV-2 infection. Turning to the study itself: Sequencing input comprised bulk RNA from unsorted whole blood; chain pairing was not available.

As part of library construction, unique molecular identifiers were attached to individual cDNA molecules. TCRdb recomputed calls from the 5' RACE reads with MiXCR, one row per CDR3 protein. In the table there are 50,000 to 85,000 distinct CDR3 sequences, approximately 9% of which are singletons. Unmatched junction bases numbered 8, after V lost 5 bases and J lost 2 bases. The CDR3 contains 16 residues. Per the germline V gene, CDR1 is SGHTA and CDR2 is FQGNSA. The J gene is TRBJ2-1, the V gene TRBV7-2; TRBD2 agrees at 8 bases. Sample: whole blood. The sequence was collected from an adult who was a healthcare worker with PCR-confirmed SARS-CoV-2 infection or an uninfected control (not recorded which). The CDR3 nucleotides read TGTGCCAGCAGCCCCCGTGGAGCGGGGGCCTACAATGAGCAGTTCTTC. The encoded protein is CASSPRGAGAYNEQFF.